This record covers a single T cell receptor (beta chain). The source of the sample is a study of blood T cell repertoires in COVID-19. Measured with immunoSEQ multiplex PCR; TCRdb has only the in-frame clones, and not every one. The sample records about 390,000 clones, 70% to 90% being singletons. The CDR3 loop spans 13 amino acids. The ends lost 7 bases at V and 4 bases at J; junction bases unmatched: 3. Germline V CDR1 and CDR2: SNHLY, FYNNEI. The sample was peripheral blood. The genes are TRBV2 and TRBJ1-2; 10 nucleotides match TRBD1. The clonotype originates from a woman between 55 and 75 years old with COVID-19, enrolled during active disease. CDR3 region: CASTRQGAYGYTF. The CDR3 bases are TGTGCCAGCACGCGACAGGGGGCCTATGGCTACACCTTC.